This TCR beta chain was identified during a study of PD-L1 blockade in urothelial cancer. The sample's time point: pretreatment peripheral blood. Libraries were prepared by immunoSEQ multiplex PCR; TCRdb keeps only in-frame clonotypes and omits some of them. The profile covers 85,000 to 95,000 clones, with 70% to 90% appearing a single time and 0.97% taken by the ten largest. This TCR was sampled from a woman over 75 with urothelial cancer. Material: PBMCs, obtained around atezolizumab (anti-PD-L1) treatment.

CDR3 amino acids: CASSEGQLMDRHVLDQPQHF. In DNA, the CDR3 is TGTGCCAGCAGTGAAGGTCAGTTAATGGACAGGCACGTTCTCGATCAGCCCCAGCATTTT. The rearrangement links TRBV6-1 to TRBJ1-5; 7 bases match TRBD1. The CDR3 extends over 20 amino acids. V lost 1 base and J lost 5; bases outside the gene matches: 20. The V gene's germline CDR1 is MNHNS and CDR2 SASEGT.